This TCR beta chain was recovered during a study of persistence of HIV-infected CD4 T cells. Cells were stimulated with overlapping HIV-1 Gag 15-mer peptides. Memory cells lacking CD40L and CD69 with high CD45RO were sorted. These HIV-1-infected adults initiated suppressive ART in chronic infection. CD8+ T cells were removed from PBMCs prior to stimulation. The immunoSEQ assay was version 4, run in survey mode. This table comes from immunoSEQ multiplex PCR, and its TCRdb copy is limited to in-frame clones, with some not included. The sample has about 36,000 clones; 82% are singletons. The CDR3 contains 13 residues. The germline gives CDR1 MNHNY, CDR2 SVGAGI (reference sequence). V trimming: 6 bases; J trimming: 8 bases; junction bases outside the gene matches: 4. Findings and caveats of the study: TCRbeta richness was lower in CMV- and Gag-responding cells than in anti-CD3/anti-CD28-responding cells. Antigen-responding cells were enriched for degenerate expanded CDR3beta sequences.

This clone has a single count. Its target is not known. Sequencing was performed on cultured CD4+ T cells from PBMCs, taken from a patient who received antiretroviral therapy. This TCR derives from an adult with HIV. The donor label of this sample is uncertain. The chain links TRBV6-6 to TRBJ2-4, with 10 bases that match TRBD1. Here the CDR3 reads CASSRDRGYIQYF. The CDR3 nucleotides are TGTGCCAGCAGCCGGGACAGGGGTTACATTCAGTACTTC.